The rows below give T cell receptor beta chains drawn from one sample of a study of T cells after yellow fever vaccination. TCRdb reprocessed the 5' RACE reads with MiXCR, giving one entry per CDR3 protein. The sample has some 350,000 distinct CDR3 sequences, roughly 8.7% seen once. The material was PBMCs, obtained on the day of the first yellow fever vaccination. The receptors come from a man between 18 and 29 years old who received the YFV17D yellow fever vaccine. CDR3s include the opening cysteine and the closing phenylalanine or tryptophan. D genes are given only for firm matches. Only part of the rows carry a size: once, few, many, or a class if the clone is expanded.

v_gene	j_gene	abundance	d_gene	CDR3aa	CDR3nt
TRBV5-1	TRBJ2-5	NA	NA	CASSHSGFAETQYF	TGCGCCAGCAGCCATTCAGGGTTTGCGGAGACCCAGTACTTC
TRBV5-1	TRBJ1-4	NA	NA	CASSLDPGAHKGEKLFF	TGCGCCAGCAGCTTGGATCCGGGGGCTCATAAGGGTGAAAAACTGTTTTTT
TRBV20-1	TRBJ2-4	many	NA	CSTPPGIAKNIQYF	TGCAGTACCCCTCCAGGCATAGCCAAAAACATTCAGTACTTC
TRBV12-3/TRBV12-4	TRBJ1-5	NA	NA	CASSFENQPQHF	TGTGCCAGCAGTTTCGAGAATCAGCCCCAGCATTTT
TRBV7-9	TRBJ1-4	many	NA	CASSSRGNEKLFF	TGTGCCAGCAGTTCGCGGGGTAATGAAAAACTGTTTTTT
TRBV12-3/TRBV12-4	TRBJ1-2	many	TRBD1	CASSPGTGPYGYTF	TGTGCCAGCAGCCCCGGGACAGGGCCCTATGGCTACACCTTC
TRBV3-1	TRBJ2-4	NA	TRBD2	CASSPTSGGAGIQYF	TGTGCCAGCAGCCCTACTAGCGGGGGGGCTGGCATTCAGTACTTC
TRBV7-9	TRBJ1-1	few	NA	CASGRGTFNTEAFF	TGTGCCAGCGGCCGCGGGACATTCAACACTGAAGCTTTCTTT
TRBV18	TRBJ2-3	few	NA	CASSPPSGDTQYF	TGTGCCAGCTCACCTCCCTCGGGGGATACGCAGTATTTT
TRBV7-9	TRBJ1-3	NA	NA	CASSSRGSPGNTIYF	TGTGCCAGCAGCTCTCGCGGGTCACCAGGAAACACCATATATTTT
TRBV7-9	TRBJ2-7	NA	NA	CASSFSGLGGEQYF	TGTGCCAGCAGCTTCTCCGGGCTCGGCGGCGAGCAGTACTTC
TRBV4-1	TRBJ1-5	NA	NA	CASSSRAVSNQPQHF	TGCGCCAGCAGTTCCAGGGCGGTTAGCAATCAGCCCCAGCATTTT
TRBV27	TRBJ2-3	NA	NA	CASSLIRHSSTDTQYF	TGTGCCAGCAGTTTAATCCGACACAGCAGCACAGATACGCAGTATTTT
TRBV5-1	TRBJ1-4	few	NA	CASSLAGSQNEKLFF	TGCGCCAGCAGCTTGGCCGGATCGCAGAATGAAAAACTGTTTTTT
TRBV19	TRBJ2-7	few	TRBD1	CASSVTGGTGVEQYF	TGTGCCAGTAGTGTGACCGGAGGGACAGGGGTCGAGCAGTACTTC
TRBV6-1	TRBJ2-3	few	NA	CASTHTGAKGTDTQYF	TGTGCCAGCACCCACACGGGGGCTAAAGGCACAGATACGCAGTATTTT
TRBV11-2	TRBJ2-7	many	NA	CASSSRPTTYEQYF	TGTGCCAGCAGCTCTAGACCGACTACCTACGAGCAGTACTTC
TRBV11-2	TRBJ2-5	NA	NA	CASSLMSTLQTQYF	TGTGCCAGCAGCTTAATGTCCACGTTGCAGACCCAGTACTTC
TRBV7-2	TRBJ2-2	NA	TRBD2	CASSAPSGGNTGELFF	TGTGCCAGCAGCGCCCCTAGCGGGGGTAACACCGGGGAGCTGTTTTTT
TRBV7-2	TRBJ1-2	many	NA	CASSLAGGRAYGYTF	TGTGCCAGCAGCTTAGCGGGGGGTAGGGCCTATGGCTACACCTTC
TRBV10-3	TRBJ1-4	few	TRBD1	CAISESMQGARGEKLFF	TGTGCCATCAGTGAGTCGATGCAGGGGGCACGAGGTGAAAAACTGTTTTTT
TRBV5-6	TRBJ2-1	few	NA	CASSYGGGAGDEQFF	TGTGCCAGCAGCTATGGGGGGGGCGCGGGGGATGAGCAGTTCTTC
TRBV11-2	TRBJ2-3	many	NA	CASSPADTQYF	TGTGCCAGCAGCCCGGCAGATACGCAGTATTTT
TRBV12-3/TRBV12-4	TRBJ2-1	NA	TRBD2	CASSENSGDTSSYNEQFF	TGTGCCAGTTCAGAGAATAGCGGGGATACAAGCTCCTACAATGAGCAGTTCTTC
TRBV5-1	TRBJ2-2	few	TRBD1	CASSTTGTANTGELFF	TGCGCCAGCAGCACCACCGGGACAGCTAACACCGGGGAGCTGTTTTTT
TRBV9	TRBJ2-1	few	TRBD1	CASSVMGQDNEQFF	TGTGCCAGCAGCGTGATGGGACAGGACAATGAGCAGTTCTTC
TRBV19	TRBJ2-7	NA	TRBD2	CAGMDSGLAGESSYEQYF	TGTGCCGGTATGGATTCGGGACTAGCGGGGGAGAGCTCCTACGAGCAGTACTTC
TRBV6-2/TRBV6-3	TRBJ2-5	NA	TRBD2	CASSYLTSGQETQYF	TGTGCCAGCAGTTACCTGACTAGCGGGCAAGAGACCCAGTACTTC
TRBV5-1	TRBJ1-5	few	NA	CASSPGGGYQPQHF	TGCGCCAGCAGCCCCGGTGGGGGTTATCAGCCCCAGCATTTT
TRBV7-9	TRBJ1-6	many	NA	CASSLSGDSPLHF	TGTGCCAGCAGCTTAAGCGGAGATTCACCCCTCCACTTT
TRBV4-2	TRBJ2-1	NA	NA	CASSQDRGGREQFF	TGTGCCAGCAGCCAAGATAGAGGGGGGAGGGAGCAGTTCTTC
TRBV5-1	TRBJ2-5	few	TRBD2	CASSPWTSGGPSETQYF	TGCGCCAGCAGCCCTTGGACTAGCGGGGGGCCCTCGGAGACCCAGTACTTC
TRBV10-3	TRBJ2-1	NA	NA	CAISELGRTYNEQFF	TGTGCCATCAGTGAGCTTGGTAGAACCTACAATGAGCAGTTCTTC
TRBV7-2	TRBJ2-1	many	TRBD1	CASSFGTVNEQFF	TGTGCCAGCAGCTTCGGGACAGTTAATGAGCAGTTCTTC
TRBV6-2/TRBV6-3	TRBJ2-2	NA	NA	CASSTGQGIGGELVF	TGTGCCAGCAGCACAGGGCAGGGAATCGGCGGGGAGCTGGTTTTT
TRBV14	TRBJ2-7	few	NA	CASSQGNNEQYF	TGTGCCAGCAGCCAGGGTAATAACGAGCAGTACTTC